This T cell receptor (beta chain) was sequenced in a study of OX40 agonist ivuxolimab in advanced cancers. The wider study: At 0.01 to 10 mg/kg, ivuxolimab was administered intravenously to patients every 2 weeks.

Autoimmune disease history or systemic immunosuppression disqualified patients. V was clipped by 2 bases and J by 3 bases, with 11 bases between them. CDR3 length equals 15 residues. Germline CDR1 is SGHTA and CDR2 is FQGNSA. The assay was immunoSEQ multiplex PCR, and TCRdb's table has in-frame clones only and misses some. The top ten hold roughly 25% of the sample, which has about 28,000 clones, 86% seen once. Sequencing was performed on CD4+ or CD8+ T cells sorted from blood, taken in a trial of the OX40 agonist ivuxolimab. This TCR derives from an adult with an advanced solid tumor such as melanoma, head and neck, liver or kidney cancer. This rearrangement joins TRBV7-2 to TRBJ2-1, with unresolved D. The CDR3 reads CASSLYPPGYNEQFF. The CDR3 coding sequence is TGTGCCAGCAGCTTATATCCACCCGGCTACAATGAGCAGTTCTTC.